Sequencing of this TCR beta chain was carried out in a study of a mutant IDH1 vaccine in newly diagnosed glioma. The wider study: Vaccines began 4-6 weeks after radiotherapy alone, or with temozolomide cycles. The treated group averaged approximately 42 years old and was roughly 60% male, about 40% female.

As to this clone: Its antigen remains unidentified.

Germline CDR1 reads MNHEY; CDR2 reads SMNVEV (reference sequence). The CDR3 runs 13 residues. The V gene lost 8 bases and the J gene lost 0 bases, with 11 bases spanning the gap. Here immunoSEQ multiplex PCR was the method, and the copy in TCRdb shows in-frame clones only, minus some. Among approximately 41,000 clones, 78% were seen once, and the ten largest hold approximately 6.7%. Indicated time point: week 23, last vaccination. Alongside topical imiquimod, each dose of vaccine comprised 300 ug of mutant IDH1 20-mer peptide. This sample comprised PBMCs, obtained from a glioma patient whose treatment included an IDH1 peptide vaccine. The clonotype originates from a woman aged 40-49 years with glioma. Some clones in this sample may be carry-over from other donors' samples. This chain joins TRBV27 and TRBJ2-7; D not resolved. CDR3 protein: CASRPISSYEQYF. In DNA form, the CDR3 reads TGTGCCAGCCGGCCGATATCCTCCTACGAGCAGTACTTC.